This is a list of T cell receptor beta chains from one sample in a study of blood T cell repertoires in COVID-19. Sequencing used immunoSEQ multiplex PCR; TCRdb keeps in-frame clones, though not all of them. The table lists 130,000 or so clones, 85% to 90% of them singletons. The sample consisted of peripheral blood. The receptors here all came from a man aged 65 to 79 with active COVID-19. Both conserved end residues are part of each CDR3. Each record gives: clone size, J gene, CDR3 length, D gene, V gene, CDR3 DNA, CDR3 protein. The D gene is left open where the match is weak. Only part of the rows carry a size: once, few, many, or a class if the clone is expanded.

>NA|TRBJ1-1|15|NA|TRBV9
TGTGCCAGCAGCCCGAGGGACTTCCCGAACACTGAAGCTTTCTTT
CASSPRDFPNTEAFF
>NA|TRBJ2-6|15|TRBD1|TRBV19
TGTGCCACCTCGGACAGGGGGCCAGGGGCCAACGTCCTGACTTTC
CATSDRGPGANVLTF
>NA|TRBJ1-4|16|TRBD1|TRBV6-6
TGTGCCAGCAGTTACTCCGCGGGGACAGGGAATGAAAAACTGTTTTTT
CASSYSAGTGNEKLFF
>NA|TRBJ1-5|16|TRBD1|TRBV5-8
TGTGCCAGCAGTTGGGACAGCCCTTATAGCAATCAGCCCCAGCATTTT
CASSWDSPYSNQPQHF
>NA|TRBJ2-5|17|TRBD1|TRBV9
TGTGCCAGCAGCGTAGGACAGGGGGCGTCGTGGCAAGAGACCCAGTACTTC
CASSVGQGASWQETQYF
>few|TRBJ2-1|15|NA|TRBV25-1
TGTGCCAGCAGTGTAGGTAGCGGCACTTACAATGAGCAGTTCTTC
CASSVGSGTYNEQFF
>NA|TRBJ2-1|15|NA|TRBV7-6
TGTGCCAGCAGCCTTACGGGGAGCTCCTACAATGAGCAGTTCTTC
CASSLTGSSYNEQFF
>NA|TRBJ2-7|13|TRBD1|TRBV5-1
TGCGCCAGCAGCCACTCGACAGGGTACGAGCAGTACTTC
CASSHSTGYEQYF
>NA|TRBJ2-5|11|NA|TRBV20-1
TGCAGTGCGCCATGGCGGGAGACCCAGTACTTC
CSAPWRETQYF
>NA|TRBJ2-3|14|NA|TRBV24-1
TGTGCCACCAGTGTTCCTGAGGGCACAGATACGCAGTATTTT
CATSVPEGTDTQYF
>NA|TRBJ2-3|14|NA|TRBV5-4
TGTGCCAGCAGCTCCAAGACGGGTGAGGATACGCAGTATTTT
CASSSKTGEDTQYF
>NA|TRBJ2-3|15|NA|TRBV18
TGTGCCAGCTCACCACGAGCGGATAGCACAGATACGCAGTATTTT
CASSPRADSTDTQYF
>NA|TRBJ1-4|15|TRBD1|TRBV18
TGTGCCAGCTCACCTCAAGGACAGGGCGGGGAAAAACTGTTTTTT
CASSPQGQGGEKLFF
>NA|TRBJ1-5|15|NA|TRBV19
TGTGCCAGTAGTTTCGCGGCTCGGGGCAATCAGCCCCAGCATTTT
CASSFAARGNQPQHF
>NA|TRBJ1-2|14|TRBD1|TRBV9
TGTGCCAGCAGCGCAGTGACAGGGCTTGGTGGCTACACCTTC
CASSAVTGLGGYTF
>NA|TRBJ1-1|16|NA|TRBV6-2/TRBV6-3
TGTGCCAGCAGTTACTCGATGGGCAGGATTAACACTGAAGCTTTCTTT
CASSYSMGRINTEAFF
>NA|TRBJ2-5|15|NA|TRBV7-8
TGTGCCAGCAGCCCCGGGACTCGGTCTCAAGAGACCCAGTACTTC
CASSPGTRSQETQYF